This T cell receptor beta chain was retrieved from a study of blood T cell repertoires in COVID-19. Overall study context: Researchers got acute and convalescent COVID-19 samples from the United States, Italy and Spain. The cDNA or gDNA used as material had been derived from T cells, B-cell-depleted T cells, or PBMCs.

Germline CDR1 MNHNY, CDR2 SVGAGI (reference sequence). Deletions cut 7 bases from V and 0 bases from J, with 15 bases between. The CDR3 loop spans 16 amino acids. Original processing notes: How many nucleated cells were present was estimated from reference gene primer amplification. The protocol was immunoSEQ multiplex PCR, while the TCRdb copy is restricted to in-frame clones and leaves out a portion. V and J calls and clone size come straight from that table; D and trimming were deduced from the DNA. The table includes 300,000 or so clones, around 92% detected once. The V call is TRBV6-6, the J call TRBJ1-4; D not resolved. The sequenced material came from peripheral blood. The sequence was collected from a man aged 18 to 30 who had recovered from COVID-19. The DNA for the CDR3 is TGTGCCAGCACCTACAACCCGGCGGCAACTAATGAAAAACTGTTTTTT. Translated: CASTYNPAATNEKLFF.